This passage covers 17 T cell receptor beta chains from one sample sequenced in a study of T cell responses to AZD1222 COVID-19 vaccine. Clones were read by immunoSEQ multiplex PCR, and TCRdb kept only the in-frame ones, dropping some. The repertoire holds around 140,000 clones, 93% seen once, with roughly 5.4% in the top ten. Sample: peripheral blood, taken on day 0 of AZD1222 vaccination. The receptors were gathered from an adult in good health.

This chain joins TRBV7-2 and TRBJ2-1, with 8 positions matching TRBD2. Trimming cost V 2 bases and J 7 bases; bases outside gene matches: 1. This CDR3 has 13 amino acids. Germline lookup yields CDR1 SGHTA and CDR2 FQGNSA. The chain's CDR3 is CASSLKRGNEQFF. CDR3 DNA sequence: TGTGCCAGCAGCTTAAAGCGGGGGAATGAGCAGTTCTTC.

The chain is built from TRBV11-2 and TRBJ2-7; possibly TRBD1 for D (5 bases). The CDR3 totals 13 residues. Germline V gene lookup returns CDR1 SGHAT and CDR2 FQNNGV. V was clipped by 5 bases and J by 4 bases, with 12 bases between them. The CDR3 protein is CASSNLQVYEQYF. The CDR3, as DNA: TGTGCCAGCAGCAACCTACAGGTTTACGAGCAGTACTTC.

The chain recombines TRBV7-9 with TRBJ2-7; weak D call: TRBD2 (6 bases). CDR3 length equals 12 residues. The V end was cut by 4 bases, the J end by 6 bases, with 10 bases between. Germline loops: CDR1 SEHNR, CDR2 FQNEAQ (reference sequence). This CDR3 reads CASSYSSGEQYF. The CDR3 DNA sequence: TGTGCCAGCAGCTACAGTAGCGGCGAGCAGTACTTC.

This rearrangement joins TRBV6-1 to TRBJ2-7; D uncertain. V was shortened by 3 bases and J by 7 bases, with 19 bases between the two germline ends. The germline gives CDR1 MNHNS, CDR2 SASEGT. The CDR3 is 15 residues long. The CDR3 nucleotides are TGTGCCAGCAGTGAGGCGGACCCCCATCTGGGGGAGCAGTACTTC. Amino acid sequence: CASSEADPHLGEQYF.

The gene calls are TRBV6-6 and TRBJ2-1; 10 positions agree with TRBD2. The V and J ends lost 5 bases and 0 bases, in that order; junction bases with no gene match: 13. This CDR3 has 19 residues. Looked up from germline, CDR1 is MNHNY and CDR2 is SVGAGI (reference sequence). The CDR3 reads CASSPRLAGSGSSYNEQFF. The CDR3 DNA is TGTGCCAGCAGTCCCCGACTAGCGGGTTCCGGAAGCTCCTACAATGAGCAGTTCTTC.

The CDR3 protein is CATSRVGQGRYEQYF. CDR3 bases: TGTGCCACCAGCAGAGTAGGACAGGGGCGGTACGAGCAGTACTTC. V is TRBV15 and J is TRBJ2-7, with 9 bases identical to TRBD1. The CDR3 is 15 residues long. From germline, CDR1 is LNHNV and CDR2 YYDKDF (reference sequence). Trimming removed 1 base from V and 4 bases from J; junction bases left unmatched: 5.

The chain recombines TRBV6-2 or TRBV6-3 with TRBJ2-3; D perhaps matches TRBD1 (6 bases). Trimming pared 7 bases from V and 6 bases from J, leaving 14 bases between. This CDR3 comprises 13 residues. The V gene's germline CDR1 is MNHEY and CDR2 SVGEGT. CDR3 nucleotides: TGTGCCAGCACCCCCCTGGGGGCGGATACGCAGTATTTT. It specifies CASTPLGADTQYF.

As concerns this clone: Mismatch with germline at one junction end may stem from a read error. The rearrangement uses TRBV7-7 and TRBJ2-5; perhaps TRBD2 as D (6 bases). Germline CDR1 reads SSHAT; CDR2 reads FNYEAQ (reference sequence). The CDR3 runs to 13 residues. CDR3 residues: CASSLDGGETQYF. In DNA, the CDR3 is TGTGCTAGCAGCTTAGATGGGGGGGAGACCCAGTACTTC.

V gene TRBV19 combines with J gene TRBJ2-7, with D hard to call. The V end was cut by 5 bases, the J end by 2 bases, with 19 bases between. Germline-derived CDR1 and CDR2 are LNHDA and SQIVND (reference sequence). There are 16 residues in the CDR3. CDR3 DNA: TGTGCCAGTAGTCTCCGGTCTTTGTCCGTTCCCTACGAGCAGTACTTC. Amino acid sequence: CASSLRSLSVPYEQYF.

V usage is TRBV19 and J usage is TRBJ1-3; TRBD1 matches at 7 bases. Germline CDR1 LNHDA, CDR2 SQIVND (reference sequence). The CDR3 has 18 residues. V lost 0 bases, J lost 0 bases, and 8 bases stayed unmatched. This CDR3 reads CASSIDLTGVASGNTIYF. CDR3 DNA: TGTGCCAGTAGTATAGATCTAACAGGGGTGGCCTCTGGAAACACCATATATTTT.

The V gene is TRBV30, the J gene TRBJ1-2; no firm D call. The CDR3 length is 14 residues. The V end lost 8 bases, the J end lost 11 bases, and 27 bases lay between the germline ends. The germline V gene has CDR1 GTSNPN and CDR2 SVGIG (reference sequence). This chain's CDR3 is CALVGDLDLRGYTF. As DNA, the CDR3 is TGTGCCCTCGTAGGCGACTTGGACCTAAGAGGATACACCTTC.

The V gene is TRBV7-9, the J gene TRBJ2-5, with a possible D match to TRBD2 (5 bases). Germline V gene lookup returns CDR1 SEHNR and CDR2 FQNEAQ (reference sequence). The CDR3 runs 12 residues. Trimming removed 6 bases from V and 8 bases from J, with 13 bases in between. The CDR3 DNA reads as TGTGCCAGCAGTTACGACCGGGGAACCCAGTACTTC. Protein product: CASSYDRGTQYF.

The chain recombines TRBV2 with TRBJ1-2, with D perhaps matching TRBD1 (6 bases). CDR1 and CDR2 (germline): SNHLY, FYNNEI. The CDR3 consists of 12 residues. V was shortened by 8 bases and J by 8 bases, with 15 bases between the two germline ends. The CDR3 is CASAVGGYGYTF. The CDR3 DNA follows: TGTGCCAGCGCGGTTGGGGGCTACGGCTACACCTTC. The variable domain in full, with the rest retrieved from reference TRBV2 and TRBJ1-2, is EPEVTQTPSHQVTQMGQEVILRCVPISNHLYFYWYRQILGQKVEFLVSFYNNEISEKSEIFDDQFSVERPDGSNFTLKIRSTKLEDSAMYFCASAVGGYGYTFGSGTRLTVV.

The chain recombines TRBV19 with TRBJ2-1; weak D call: TRBD1 (5 bases). The CDR3 loop spans 15 amino acids. Germline V CDR1 and CDR2: LNHDA, SQIVND (reference sequence). Trimming shortened V by 5 bases and J by 2 bases, and 13 bases separated the two germline ends. CDR3 nucleotides: TGTGCCAGTAGTGTAAACCAAGGGGCCTACAATGAGCAGTTCTTC. Residues: CASSVNQGAYNEQFF.

The chain joins TRBV18 to TRBJ2-2, with 8 bases matching TRBD1. Trimming took 4 bases from V and 0 from J; bases not matched to a gene: 4. Germline loops: CDR1 KGHSH, CDR2 LQKENI. This CDR3 has 16 amino acids. The CDR3 spells CASSLAGGSNTGELFF. CDR3 DNA: TGTGCCAGCTCACTCGCAGGGGGCTCGAACACCGGGGAGCTGTTTTTT.

The CDR3 region has the DNA TGTGCCAGCAGCACCTGGGGCTCCCCCACAGATACGCAGTATTTT. Its translation: CASSTWGSPTDTQYF. This chain uses TRBV7-2 with TRBJ2-3; a weak D match, TRBD1 (5 bases). CDR1 is SGHTA, CDR2 FQGNSA, per germline. V lost 5 bases and J lost 2, with 14 bases in between. The CDR3 consists of 15 residues.

The V gene is TRBV19, the J gene TRBJ1-2; D remains unclear. The CDR3 loop spans 15 amino acids. Germline assignment: CDR1 LNHDA and CDR2 SQIVND (reference sequence). Trimming took off 5 bases at V and 3 bases at J, with 16 bases between the two ends. CDR3 DNA sequence: TGTGCCAGTAGTGGTGTGGCCGCGTACGACTATGGCTACACCTTC. It yields the protein CASSGVAAYDYGYTF.